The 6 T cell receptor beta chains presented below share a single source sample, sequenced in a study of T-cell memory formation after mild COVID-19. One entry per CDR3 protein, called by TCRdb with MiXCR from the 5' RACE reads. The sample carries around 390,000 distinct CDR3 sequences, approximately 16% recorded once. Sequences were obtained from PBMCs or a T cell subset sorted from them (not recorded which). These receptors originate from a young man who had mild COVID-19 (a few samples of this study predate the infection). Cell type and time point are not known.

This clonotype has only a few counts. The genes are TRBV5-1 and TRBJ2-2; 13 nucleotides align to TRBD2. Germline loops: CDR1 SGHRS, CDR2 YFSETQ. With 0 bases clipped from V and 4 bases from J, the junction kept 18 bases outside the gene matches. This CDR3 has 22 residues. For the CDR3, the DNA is TGCGCCAGCAGCTTGGGGACCGAGAAGGGCAGACGGACTAGCGGGGGCACCGGGGAGCTGTTTTTT. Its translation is CASSLGTEKGRRTSGGTGELFF.

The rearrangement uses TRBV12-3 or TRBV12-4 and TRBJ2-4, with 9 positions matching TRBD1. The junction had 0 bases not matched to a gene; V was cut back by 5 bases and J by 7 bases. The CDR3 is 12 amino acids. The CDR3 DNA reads TGTGCCAGCAGTACAGGGGGCAACATTCAGTACTTC. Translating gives CASSTGGNIQYF.

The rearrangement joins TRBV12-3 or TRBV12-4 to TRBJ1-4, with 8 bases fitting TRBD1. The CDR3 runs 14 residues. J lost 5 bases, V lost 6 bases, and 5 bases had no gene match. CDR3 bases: TGTGCCAGCAGCGGACAGGGTTGGAATGAAAAACTGTTTTTT. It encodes CASSGQGWNEKLFF.

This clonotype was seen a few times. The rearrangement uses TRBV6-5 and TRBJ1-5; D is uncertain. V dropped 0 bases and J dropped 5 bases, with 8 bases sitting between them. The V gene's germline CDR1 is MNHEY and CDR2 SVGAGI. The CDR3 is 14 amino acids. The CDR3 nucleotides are TGTGCCAGCAGTTACTCAACCGAATATCAGCCCCAGCATTTT. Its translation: CASSYSTEYQPQHF.

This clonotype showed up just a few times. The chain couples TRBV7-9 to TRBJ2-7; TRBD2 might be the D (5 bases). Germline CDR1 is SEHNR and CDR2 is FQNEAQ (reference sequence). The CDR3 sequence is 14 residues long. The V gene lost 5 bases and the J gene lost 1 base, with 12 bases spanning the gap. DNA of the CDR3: TGTGCCAGCAGCGATCAGCCGGGATCCTACGAGCAGTACTTC. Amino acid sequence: CASSDQPGSYEQYF.

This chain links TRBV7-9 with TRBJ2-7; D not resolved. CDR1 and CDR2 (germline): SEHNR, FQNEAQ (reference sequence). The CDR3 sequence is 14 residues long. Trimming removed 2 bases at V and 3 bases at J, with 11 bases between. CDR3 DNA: TGTGCCAGCAGCTTAAACACCCTCCACTACGAGCAGTACTTC. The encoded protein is CASSLNTLHYEQYF.